Listed here are 19 T cell receptor beta chains from one sample, sequenced in a study of identical twins. TCRdb passed the 5' RACE reads through MiXCR, listing each CDR3 protein once. The table shows about 890,000 distinct CDR3 sequences, with around 12% occurring only once. The same data also contributed to another study, on yellow fever vaccine responses in identical twins.

Sample: PBMCs. Every receptor here comes from a woman between 18 and 30 years old in good health.

This chain connects TRBV5-6 to TRBJ1-1; D unclear. CDR3 size: 14 residues. Germline V CDR1 and CDR2: SGHDT, YYEEEE. The V and J ends lost 0 bases and 1 base respectively, with 7 bases between them. The CDR3 coding sequence is TGTGCCAGCAGCTTGGCTTTGCCGAACACTGAAGCTTTCTTT. It codes for CASSLALPNTEAFF.

This clonotype was seen a few times. This chain connects TRBV10-3 to TRBJ2-7; 7 bases agree with TRBD2. CDR1 and CDR2 (germline): ENHRY, SYGVKD. The CDR3 has 14 residues. With 3 bases clipped from V and 4 bases from J, the junction kept 6 bases outside the gene matches. The CDR3 DNA reads TGTGCCATCAGTGATGGGGCTAGCGGTTACGAGCAGTACTTC. Residues: CAISDGASGYEQYF.

About this clonotype: A junction boundary mismatches the germline segment, possibly from a read error. This chain links TRBV3-1 with TRBJ2-5; perhaps D is TRBD1 or TRBD2 (5 bases each). CDR3 size: 13 residues. Germline V gene lookup returns CDR1 LGHDT and CDR2 YNNKEL (reference sequence). CDR3 protein: CACRPGARETQYF. In DNA form, the CDR3 reads TGTGCCTGCAGACCCGGGGCGCGTGAGACCCAGTACTTC.

V gene TRBV5-1 combines with J gene TRBJ1-1; no definite D call. The CDR3 runs 12 residues. Germline V lookup: CDR1 SGHRS, CDR2 YFSETQ. Trimming pared 6 bases from V and 5 bases from J, leaving 11 bases between. The DNA of the CDR3 is TGCGCCAGCAACTCCTACCCGACTGAAGCTTTCTTT. It translates to CASNSYPTEAFF.

This clonotype was recorded many times. This rearrangement joins TRBV20-1 to TRBJ2-1; the match to TRBD2 covers 10 bases. Germline values: CDR1 DFQATT, CDR2 SNEGSKA (reference sequence). The CDR3 runs 16 residues. After removal of 3 bases from V and 4 bases from J, the junction contained 9 bases not matched to a gene. The CDR3 coding sequence is TGCAGTGCTAGGGCGAATAGCGGGGGGCCTTACAATGAGCAGTTCTTC. Translating gives CSARANSGGPYNEQFF.

This clonotype was counted only a few times. The genes are TRBV29-1 and TRBJ2-3; weak D call: TRBD2 (5 bases). The CDR3 contains 13 residues. Looked up from germline, CDR1 is SQVTM and CDR2 is ANQGSEA. Trimming cost V 4 bases and J 0 bases, with 8 bases left between them. This CDR3 reads CSVGRDSTDTQYF. CDR3 in DNA: TGCAGCGTTGGACGGGATAGCACAGATACGCAGTATTTT.

This clonotype was seen a handful of times. The chain joins TRBV15 to TRBJ2-4; 9 positions match TRBD1. The CDR3 sequence is 15 residues long. The germline CDR1 and CDR2 sequences are LNHNV and YYDKDF (reference sequence). J was trimmed by 0 bases and V by 7 bases; bases with no gene match: 4. CDR3 bases: TGTGCCACCAATCCGGGACAGGGAGCCAAAAACATTCAGTACTTC. As protein: CATNPGQGAKNIQYF.

The gene calls are TRBV7-2 and TRBJ2-1, with TRBD2 matching 11 bases. Germline values: CDR1 SGHTA, CDR2 FQGNSA. The CDR3 sequence is 16 residues long. Unmatched junction bases numbered 10, after V lost 4 bases and J lost 8 bases. CDR3 DNA: TGTGCCAGCAGCTATCCTAGCGGGAGGCCGGGGGATGAGCAGTTCTTC. It is translated as CASSYPSGRPGDEQFF.

The chain uses TRBV29-1 and TRBJ2-2; D uncertain. The germline gives CDR1 SQVTM, CDR2 ANQGSEA. The CDR3 runs to 14 residues. Trimming pared 4 bases from V and 4 bases from J, leaving 13 bases between. DNA of the CDR3: TGCAGCGTTGTCCAGGCAGACCCCACCGGGGAGCTGTTTTTT. Amino acid sequence: CSVVQADPTGELFF.

The sample holds many counts of this clonotype. This chain uses TRBV7-8 with TRBJ1-1; 9 bases fit TRBD1. Germline CDR1 reads SGHVS; CDR2 reads FQNEAQ. V was clipped by 6 bases and J by 1 base; unmatched bases: 12. The CDR3 is 17 amino acids. The CDR3 coding sequence is TGTGCCAGCAGAGGAGGGGGGACAGGGACTCCGAACACTGAAGCTTTCTTT. Translating it yields CASRGGGTGTPNTEAFF.

This clonotype was seen a few times. The chain couples TRBV19 to TRBJ2-1; 10 bases align to TRBD2. The V and J ends lost 3 bases and 4 bases, in that order; junction bases with no gene match: 9. The CDR3 spans 17 residues. Germline loops: CDR1 LNHDA, CDR2 SQIVND (reference sequence). This chain's CDR3 is CASSITPGLASYNEQFF. CDR3 DNA: TGTGCCAGTAGTATTACGCCGGGACTAGCGTCTTACAATGAGCAGTTCTTC. Together with reference TRBV19 and TRBJ2-1, the CDR3 gives the full variable domain: DGGITQSPKYLFRKEGQNVTLSCEQNLNHDAMYWYRQDPGQGLRLIYYSQIVNDFQKGDIAEGYSVSREKKESFPLTVTSAQKNPTAFYLCASSITPGLASYNEQFFGPGTRLTVL.

This clonotype was detected a few times. The rearrangement joins TRBV5-1 to TRBJ1-1, with D unclear. CDR3 size: 17 residues. The ends were cut back, 2 bases at V and 5 bases at J, with 22 bases in the middle. Germline CDR1 reads SGHRS; CDR2 reads YFSETQ. The CDR3 sequence: CASSLKPGKTEGTEAFF. Here the CDR3 DNA reads TGCGCCAGCAGCTTAAAGCCTGGGAAAACCGAGGGAACTGAAGCTTTCTTT.

This clonotype was picked up many times. The chain recombines TRBV28 with TRBJ2-7; tentatively, D is TRBD2 (6 bases). The CDR3 is 16 residues long. The V and J ends lost 3 bases and 2 bases respectively, with 17 bases between them. The germline gives CDR1 MDHEN, CDR2 SYDVKM. CDR3 amino acids: CASSLPRLVLPYEQYF. CDR3 sequence (DNA): TGTGCCAGCAGTTTGCCAAGACTAGTCCTCCCCTACGAGCAGTACTTC.

In its sample, this clonotype was seen a few times. The chain has TRBV3-1 and TRBJ2-5; 10 nucleotides line up with TRBD2. CDR3 length equals 17 residues. In germline, CDR1 is LGHDT, CDR2 YNNKEL (reference sequence). J gave up 3 bases and V 4 bases, and 11 bases lay outside the gene matches. The CDR3 reads CASSPAILLAGEETQYF. CDR3 DNA sequence: TGTGCCAGCAGCCCGGCAATCCTCCTAGCGGGGGAAGAGACCCAGTACTTC.

This clonotype came up a few times. The chain carries TRBV10-2 and TRBJ2-5, with TRBD2 matching over 9 bases. This CDR3 is built from 15 residues. Germline trimming cut 8 bases from V and 2 bases from J; bases unmatched to any gene: 9. The V gene's germline CDR1 is WSHSY and CDR2 SAAADI. The CDR3 region is CASSPGLALQETQYF. The CDR3 DNA reads TGCGCCAGCTCGCCGGGACTAGCACTACAAGAGACCCAGTACTTC.

This clonotype has at least ten counts. The rearrangement links TRBV5-1 to TRBJ2-2, with 11 bases lining up with TRBD2. With V trimmed by 2 bases and J by 5 bases, 8 bases remained unmatched. CDR1 and CDR2 from the germline V gene are SGHRS and YFSETQ. The CDR3 length is 17 residues. Written as DNA, the CDR3 is TGCGCCAGCAGCTTTCGACTAGCGGGAAGAGAAACCGGGGAGCTGTTTTTT. This codes for CASSFRLAGRETGELFF. Filled out from reference TRBV5-1 and TRBJ2-2, the complete variable domain reads KAGVTQTPRYLIKTRGQQVTLSCSPISGHRSVSWYQQTPGQGLQFLFEYFSETQRNKGNFPGRFSGRQFSNSRSEMNVSTLELGDSALYLCASSFRLAGRETGELFFGEGSRLTVL.

This rearrangement joins TRBV11-2 to TRBJ2-7; D is undetermined. Germline V gives CDR1 SGHAT, CDR2 FQNNGV. V was trimmed by 0 bases and J by 0 bases, leaving 6 bases between them. The CDR3 runs 14 residues. The CDR3 nucleotides read TGTGCCAGCAGCTTAGAGATTGGCTCCTACGAGCAGTACTTC. Translated: CASSLEIGSYEQYF.

This clonotype turned up a few times. The rearrangement uses TRBV27 and TRBJ2-1; 9 bases align to TRBD2. Germline CDR1 and CDR2: MNHEY and SMNVEV (reference sequence). V lost 4 bases to trimming and J lost 6 bases; unmatched junction nucleotides: 10. The CDR3 is 16 amino acids. The CDR3 DNA is TGTGCCAGCAGTTCCTCCCTAGCGGGATATTCCAATGAGCAGTTCTTC. Translation: CASSSSLAGYSNEQFF.

This clonotype was picked up a small number of times. V gene TRBV28 combines with J gene TRBJ2-1, with D tentatively TRBD2 (6 bases). Trimming left V 1 base short and J 4 bases short, with 14 bases between. The CDR3 loop spans 16 amino acids. Germline assignment: CDR1 MDHEN and CDR2 SYDVKM. The CDR3 DNA follows: TGTGCCAGCAGTTTATCCGGGAGCCCGGGGTACAATGAGCAGTTCTTC. Amino acid sequence: CASSLSGSPGYNEQFF.